This TCR beta chain was captured by sequencing in a study of T cell responses to AZD1222 COVID-19 vaccine. Study background: Both about-4-week and about-12-week second-dose recipients were combined. Study outcomes and limitations: Breadth and depth of Spike-specific TCRs rose after two AZD1222 doses. Reportedly, nearly half of unique spike TCRs recognized epitopes outside B.1.351/B.1.1.7 mutations. White British ancestry dominated among donors, who included more females, and clonal diversity was possibly underestimated.

About this clone: The antigen remains undetermined.

The table came from immunoSEQ multiplex PCR; TCRdb's copy has only in-frame clones and leaves some out. Of around 140,000 clones in the sample, around 90% are singletons; the top ten hold around 1.7%. Sequenced material: peripheral blood, taken on day 0 of AZD1222 vaccination. This sequence originates from an adult in good health.

The CDR3 here is CASSLAPGGYYEQYF. Here the CDR3 DNA reads TGTGCCAGCAGCTTGGCCCCAGGTGGGTACTACGAGCAGTACTTC. The chain is built from TRBV5-4 and TRBJ2-7; no clear D. The V and J ends lost 0 bases and 3 bases respectively, with 13 bases between them. CDR3 size: 15 residues. Germline V gives CDR1 SGHNT, CDR2 YYREEE (reference sequence).